This T cell receptor (beta chain) was recorded in a study of T cell repertoires and leukemia-associated antigens. Whole-study results and caveats: No direct test of specificity or function was done for expanded clones. No significant group difference appeared in Vbeta, Jbeta or VDJ counts.

Turning to this clonotype: Its target is not known.

TCRdb recomputed calls from the 5' RACE reads with MiXCR, one row per CDR3 protein. The table shows about 11,000 distinct CDR3 sequences, with around 40% occurring only once. The CDR3 is made up of 14 amino acids. Per the germline V gene, CDR1 is LGHDT and CDR2 is YNNKEL (reference sequence). V was pared by 0 bases and J by 2 bases, with 7 bases between. The chain has TRBV3-1 and TRBJ2-5; TRBD1 might be the D (6 bases). The sequencing sample was made of CD3+ T cells sorted from blood and cultured. The sequence came from a female donor in good health. CDR3 residues: CASSQEGGQETQYF. CDR3 DNA: TGTGCCAGCAGCCAAGAAGGGGGACAAGAGACCCAGTACTTC.